The sequence of this T cell receptor (beta chain) was determined in a study of blood T cell repertoires in COVID-19. Study context: Both acute and convalescent COVID-19 samples were obtained from the United States, Italy and Spain.

Some clones are missing from TCRdb's copy, which holds only in-frame ones; the method was immunoSEQ multiplex PCR. Of some 98,000 clones listed, 82% are singletons. Per germline, CDR1 SGHRS and CDR2 YFSETQ. The CDR3 runs 14 residues. V dropped 3 bases and J dropped 4 bases, with 10 bases sitting between them. The receptor comes from a man in his sixties or seventies with active or convalescent COVID-19. Sequencing input: peripheral blood. V usage is TRBV5-1 and J usage is TRBJ1-4, with a possible D match to TRBD1 (5 bases). This chain's CDR3 is CASSSTANNEKLFF. The DNA for the CDR3 is TGCGCCAGCAGCTCGACAGCAAATAATGAAAAACTGTTTTTT.